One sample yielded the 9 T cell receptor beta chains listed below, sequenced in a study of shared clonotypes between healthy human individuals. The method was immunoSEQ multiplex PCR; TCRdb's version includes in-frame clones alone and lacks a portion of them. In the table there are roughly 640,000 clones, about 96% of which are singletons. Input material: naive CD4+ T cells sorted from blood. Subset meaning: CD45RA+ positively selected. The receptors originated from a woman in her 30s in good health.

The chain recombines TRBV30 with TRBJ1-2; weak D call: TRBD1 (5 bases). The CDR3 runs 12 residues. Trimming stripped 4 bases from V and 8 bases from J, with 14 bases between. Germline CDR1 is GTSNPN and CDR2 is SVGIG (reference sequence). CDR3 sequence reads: CAWTAGEGGYTF. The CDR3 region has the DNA TGTGCCTGGACCGCGGGGGAGGGAGGCTACACCTTC.

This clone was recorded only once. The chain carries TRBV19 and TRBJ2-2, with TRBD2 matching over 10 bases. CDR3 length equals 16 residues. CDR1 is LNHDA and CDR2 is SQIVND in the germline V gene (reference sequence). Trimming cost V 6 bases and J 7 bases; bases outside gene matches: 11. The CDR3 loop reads CASSLPSGRADGELFF. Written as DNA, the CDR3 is TGTGCCAGTAGCCTCCCCAGCGGGAGGGCCGACGGGGAGCTGTTTTTT.

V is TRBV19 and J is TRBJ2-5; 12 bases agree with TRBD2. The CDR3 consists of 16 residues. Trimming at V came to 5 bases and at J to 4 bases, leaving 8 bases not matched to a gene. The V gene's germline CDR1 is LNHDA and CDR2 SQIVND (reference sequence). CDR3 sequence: CASSATSGRMGETQYF. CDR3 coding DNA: TGTGCCAGTAGTGCGACTAGCGGGAGAATGGGAGAGACCCAGTACTTC.

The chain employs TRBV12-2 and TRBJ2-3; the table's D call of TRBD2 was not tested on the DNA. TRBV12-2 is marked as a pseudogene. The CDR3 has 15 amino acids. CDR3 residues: CASQVGAESTDTQYF. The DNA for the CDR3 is TGTGCAAGTCAGGTTGGAGCAGAGAGCACAGATACGCAGTATTTT.

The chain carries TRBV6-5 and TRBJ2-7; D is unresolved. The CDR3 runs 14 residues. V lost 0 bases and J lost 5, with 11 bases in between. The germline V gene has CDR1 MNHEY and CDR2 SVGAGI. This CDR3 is CASSYSATENEQYF. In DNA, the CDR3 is TGTGCCAGCAGTTACTCCGCCACGGAAAACGAGCAGTACTTC.

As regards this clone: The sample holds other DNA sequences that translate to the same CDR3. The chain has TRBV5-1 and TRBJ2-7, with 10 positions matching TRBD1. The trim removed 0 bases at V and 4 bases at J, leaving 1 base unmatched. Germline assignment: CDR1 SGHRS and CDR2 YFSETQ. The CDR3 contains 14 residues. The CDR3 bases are TGCGCCAGCAGCTTGGGACAGGGGGCGTACGAGCAGTACTTC. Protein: CASSLGQGAYEQYF.

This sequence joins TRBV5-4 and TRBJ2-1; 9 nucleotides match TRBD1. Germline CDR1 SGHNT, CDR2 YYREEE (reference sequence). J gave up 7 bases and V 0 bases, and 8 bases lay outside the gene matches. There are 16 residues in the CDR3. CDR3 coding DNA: TGTGCCAGCAGCTTGGGGGGTACAGGGGGCTGGAATGAGCAGTTCTTC. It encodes CASSLGGTGGWNEQFF.

CDR3 loop: CASRGRWGGRYEQYF. For the CDR3, the DNA is TGTGCCAGCAGGGGGAGGTGGGGAGGGCGATACGAGCAGTACTTC. The chain has TRBV28 and TRBJ2-7, with 7 bases matching TRBD2. The V segment lost 6 bases and the J segment 4 bases; nucleotides outside the gene matches: 12. The CDR3 is made up of 15 amino acids. Germline V gene sequence: CDR1 MDHEN, CDR2 SYDVKM. The variable domain in full, completed from reference TRBV28 and TRBJ2-7, reads DVKVTQSSRYLVKRTGEKVFLECVQDMDHENMFWYRQDPGLGLRLIYFSYDVKMKEKGDIPEGYSVSREKKERFSLILESASTNQTSMYLCASRGRWGGRYEQYFGPGTRLTVT.

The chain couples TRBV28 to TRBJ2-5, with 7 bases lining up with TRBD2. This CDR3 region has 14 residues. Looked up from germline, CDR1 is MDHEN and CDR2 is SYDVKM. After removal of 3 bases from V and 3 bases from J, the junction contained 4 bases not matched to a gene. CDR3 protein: CASSFPAGKETQYF. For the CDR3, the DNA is TGTGCCAGCAGTTTCCCAGCGGGAAAAGAGACCCAGTACTTC.